This TCR beta chain was recovered during a study of T cell clones after liver transplantation. Study at large: Post-transplant blood was tracked for graft-donor-reactive T cell clones identified in a pre-transplant mixed lymphocyte reaction. Apart from a few HCV-positive recipients, transplants were for non-autoimmune, non-viral reasons. At least one year of complete immunosuppression withdrawal without enzymes over twice normal defined tolerance.

The protocol was immunoSEQ multiplex PCR, while the TCRdb copy is restricted to in-frame clones and leaves out a portion. Among tens of thousands of clones listed, 70% to 80% were seen once. Germline V gives CDR1 SNHLY, CDR2 FYNNEI. V gave up 5 bases and J gave up 4 bases, with 14 bases separating them. CDR3 length: 14 residues. This clone showed up just a few times. V and J are TRBV2 and TRBJ1-2; D is ambiguous. This sequence was found in a human patient who received a liver transplant. Some T cells may be transferred from the graft donor. The sample here was CD4+ T cells from blood, taken at the roughly 15-month timepoint. The CDR3 region has the DNA TGTGCCAGCAGTCTTCTGGGGAGTCTCTATGGCTACACCTTC. It yields the protein CASSLLGSLYGYTF.